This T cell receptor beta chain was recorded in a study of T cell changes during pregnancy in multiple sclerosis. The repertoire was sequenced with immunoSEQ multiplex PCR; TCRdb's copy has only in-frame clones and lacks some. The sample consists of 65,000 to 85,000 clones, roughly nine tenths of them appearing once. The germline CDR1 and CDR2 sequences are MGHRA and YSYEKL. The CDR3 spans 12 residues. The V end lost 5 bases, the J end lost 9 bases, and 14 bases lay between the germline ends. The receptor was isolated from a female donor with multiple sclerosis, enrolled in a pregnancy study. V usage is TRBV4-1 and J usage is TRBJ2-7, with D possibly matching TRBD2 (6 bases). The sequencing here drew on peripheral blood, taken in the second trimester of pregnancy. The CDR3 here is CASSMEAGGQYF. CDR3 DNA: TGCGCCAGCAGCATGGAAGCGGGCGGGCAGTACTTC.